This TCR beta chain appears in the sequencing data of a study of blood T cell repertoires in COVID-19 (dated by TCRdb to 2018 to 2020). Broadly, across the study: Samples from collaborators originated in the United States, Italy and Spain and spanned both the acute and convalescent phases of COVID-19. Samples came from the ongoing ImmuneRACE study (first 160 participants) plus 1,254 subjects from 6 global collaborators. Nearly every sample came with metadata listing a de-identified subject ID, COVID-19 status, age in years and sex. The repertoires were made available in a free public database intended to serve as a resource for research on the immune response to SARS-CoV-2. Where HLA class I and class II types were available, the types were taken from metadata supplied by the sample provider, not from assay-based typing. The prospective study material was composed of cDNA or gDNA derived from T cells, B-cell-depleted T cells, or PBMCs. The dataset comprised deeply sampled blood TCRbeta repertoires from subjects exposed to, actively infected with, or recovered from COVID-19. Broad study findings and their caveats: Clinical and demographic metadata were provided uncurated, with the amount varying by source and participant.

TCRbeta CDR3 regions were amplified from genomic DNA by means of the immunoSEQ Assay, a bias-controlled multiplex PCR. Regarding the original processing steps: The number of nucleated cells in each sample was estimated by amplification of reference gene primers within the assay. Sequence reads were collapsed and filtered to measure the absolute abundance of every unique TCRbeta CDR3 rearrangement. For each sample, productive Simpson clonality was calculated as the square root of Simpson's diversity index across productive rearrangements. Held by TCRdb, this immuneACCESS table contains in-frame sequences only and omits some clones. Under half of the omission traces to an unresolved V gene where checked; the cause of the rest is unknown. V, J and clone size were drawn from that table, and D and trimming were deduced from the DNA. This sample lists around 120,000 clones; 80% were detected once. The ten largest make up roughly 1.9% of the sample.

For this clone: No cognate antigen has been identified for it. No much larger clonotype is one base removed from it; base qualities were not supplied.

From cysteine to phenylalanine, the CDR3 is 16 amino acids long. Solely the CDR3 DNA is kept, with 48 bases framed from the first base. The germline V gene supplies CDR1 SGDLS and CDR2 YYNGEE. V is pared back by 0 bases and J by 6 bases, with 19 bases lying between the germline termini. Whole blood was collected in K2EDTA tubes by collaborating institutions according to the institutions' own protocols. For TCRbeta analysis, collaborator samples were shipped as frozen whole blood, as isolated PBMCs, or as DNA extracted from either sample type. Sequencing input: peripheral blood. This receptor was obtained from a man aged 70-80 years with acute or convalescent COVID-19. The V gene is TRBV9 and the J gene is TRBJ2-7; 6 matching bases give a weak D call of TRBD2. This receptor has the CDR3 CASSVGGNSGPAEQYF. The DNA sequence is TGTGCCAGCAGCGTAGGGGGCAATAGCGGACCCGCCGAGCAGTACTTC.